Included here is one T cell receptor beta chain sequence, with context. Antigen specificity is unknown. This record belongs to a study of cytomegalovirus exposure and HLA in healthy donors. Study-wide results and limits: CMV antigen specificity of three CMV-associated chains was confirmed in vitro.

In germline, CDR1 is KGHSH, CDR2 LQKENI. CDR3 length equals 16 residues. V shed 6 bases and J 0 bases; nucleotides not matched to a gene: 4. Profiled with immunoSEQ multiplex PCR; TCRdb holds only in-frame clones, not every one. The repertoire has some 140,000 clones, 70% to 90% of them found once; the top ten carry about a fifth. J is TRBJ2-1 and V is TRBV18; 11 bases are a match to TRBD2. The TCR comes from a man between 18 and 29 years old in good health and CMV-seropositive. The sample was PBMCs. The CDR3 loop reads CASSRTSGSSYNEQFF. CDR3 DNA: TGTGCCAGCTCTCGCACTAGCGGGAGCTCCTACAATGAGCAGTTCTTC.